A selection of T cell receptor beta chains follows, all from one sample in a study of neurological immune-mediated disorders. MiXCR was run by TCRdb on the 5' RACE reads, yielding one entry per CDR3 protein. This table has roughly 66,000 distinct CDR3 sequences, 4.5% to 5.5% appearing once. The material sequenced was PBMCs. These receptors originate from a woman in her 70s with multiple sclerosis. Each CDR3 is given with its conserved first and last residue. The order of the fields is V gene, D gene, J gene, clone size, CDR3 length, CDR3 protein, CDR3 DNA. A D gene is named only where the DNA matches it firmly. A row's size may be missing; if present it is once, few, many or a size class.

v_gene: TRBV18
d_gene: -
j_gene: TRBJ1-1
abundance: many
len: 14
CDR3aa: CASSPAFMNTEAFF
CDR3nt: TGTGCCAGCTCGCCCGCCTTCATGAACACTGAAGCTTTCTTT

v_gene: TRBV7-2
d_gene: -
j_gene: TRBJ2-5
abundance: many
len: 15
CDR3aa: CASTGFGGFQETQYF
CDR3nt: TGTGCCAGCACCGGTTTTGGCGGCTTCCAAGAGACCCAGTACTTC

v_gene: TRBV7-9
d_gene: TRBD1
j_gene: TRBJ1-1
abundance: many
len: 14
CDR3aa: CASSPRDRVTEAFF
CDR3nt: TGTGCCAGCAGCCCACGGGACAGGGTCACTGAAGCTTTCTTT

v_gene: TRBV5-1
d_gene: -
j_gene: TRBJ2-2
abundance: many
len: 14
CDR3aa: CASSLEGGTGELFF
CDR3nt: TGCGCCAGCAGCTTGGAAGGGGGCACCGGGGAGCTGTTTTTT

v_gene: TRBV14
d_gene: TRBD2
j_gene: TRBJ2-7
abundance: -
len: 18
CDR3aa: CASSQGGLAGWGSYEQYF
CDR3nt: TGTGCCAGCAGCCAAGGGGGACTAGCGGGATGGGGATCCTACGAGCAGTACTTC

v_gene: TRBV20-1
d_gene: TRBD1
j_gene: TRBJ1-1
abundance: few
len: 13
CDR3aa: CSARPGQGTEAFF
CDR3nt: TGCAGTGCTAGACCGGGACAGGGCACTGAAGCTTTCTTT

v_gene: TRBV10-3
d_gene: -
j_gene: TRBJ2-7
abundance: -
len: 14
CDR3aa: CAISETGTMYEQYF
CDR3nt: TGTGCCATCAGTGAGACAGGTACTATGTACGAGCAGTACTTC

v_gene: TRBV4-1
d_gene: TRBD1
j_gene: TRBJ1-2
abundance: many
len: 15
CDR3aa: CASSQDSQGAYGYTF
CDR3nt: TGCGCCAGCAGCCAAGATTCCCAGGGGGCATACGGCTACACCTTC

v_gene: TRBV5-1
d_gene: TRBD1
j_gene: TRBJ1-1
abundance: many
len: 17
CDR3aa: CASSLVGQGRGNTEAFF
CDR3nt: TGCGCCAGCAGCTTGGTCGGACAGGGCCGAGGGAACACTGAAGCTTTCTTT

v_gene: TRBV20-1
d_gene: -
j_gene: TRBJ1-2
abundance: many
len: 13
CDR3aa: CSAQPPGNYGYTF
CDR3nt: TGCAGTGCTCAACCCCCCGGCAACTATGGCTACACCTTC

v_gene: TRBV6-2/TRBV6-3
d_gene: -
j_gene: TRBJ2-7
abundance: many
len: 13
CDR3aa: CASSYASSYEQYF
CDR3nt: TGTGCCAGCAGTTACGCGAGCTCCTACGAGCAGTACTTC